The TCR beta chain described here comes from a study of blood T cell repertoires in COVID-19. The protocol was immunoSEQ multiplex PCR, while the TCRdb copy is restricted to in-frame clones and leaves out a portion. The sample gives almost 500,000 clones, 70% to 90% of which show up once; under 9.5% is in the top ten. J was trimmed by 5 bases and V by 3 bases; bases with no gene match: 4. This CDR3 is built from 14 residues. CDR1 and CDR2 (germline): KGHDR, SFDVKD. J is TRBJ2-7 and V is TRBV24-1, with 9 bases fitting TRBD1. This TCR was sampled from an older woman who had recovered from COVID-19. The sequencing input was PBMCs or T cells enriched from blood (not recorded which). The CDR3 DNA reads as TGTGCCACCAGTGATCCGGGACAGGGAGACGAGCAGTACTTC. Residues: CATSDPGQGDEQYF.